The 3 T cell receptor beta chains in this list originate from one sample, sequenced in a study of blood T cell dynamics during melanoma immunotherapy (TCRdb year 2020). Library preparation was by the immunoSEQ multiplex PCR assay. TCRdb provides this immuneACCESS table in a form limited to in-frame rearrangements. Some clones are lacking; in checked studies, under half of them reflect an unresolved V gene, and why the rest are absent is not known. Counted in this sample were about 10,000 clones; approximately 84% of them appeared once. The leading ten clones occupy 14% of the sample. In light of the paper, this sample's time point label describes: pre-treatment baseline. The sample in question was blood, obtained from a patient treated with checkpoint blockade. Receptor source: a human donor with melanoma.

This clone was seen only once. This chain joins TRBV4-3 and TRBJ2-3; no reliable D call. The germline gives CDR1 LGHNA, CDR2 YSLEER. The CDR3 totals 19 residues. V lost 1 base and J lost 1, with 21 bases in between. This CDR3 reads CASSQVSLETSACTDTQYF. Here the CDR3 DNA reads TGCGCCAGCAGCCAAGTGTCCCTTGAGACATCGGCTTGCACAGATACGCAGTATTTT.

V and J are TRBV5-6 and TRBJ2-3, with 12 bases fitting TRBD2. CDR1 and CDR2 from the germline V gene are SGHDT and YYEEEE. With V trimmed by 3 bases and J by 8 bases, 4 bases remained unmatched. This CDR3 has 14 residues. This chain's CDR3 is CASSSSGGAVTQYF. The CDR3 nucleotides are TGTGCCAGCAGCTCTAGCGGGGGGGCAGTTACGCAGTATTTT. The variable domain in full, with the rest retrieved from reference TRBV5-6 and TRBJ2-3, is DAGVTQSPTHLIKTRGQQVTLRCSPKSGHDTVSWYQQALGQGPQFIFQYYEEEERQRGNFPDRFSGHQFPNYSSELNVNALLLGDSALYLCASSSSGGAVTQYFGPGTRLTVL.

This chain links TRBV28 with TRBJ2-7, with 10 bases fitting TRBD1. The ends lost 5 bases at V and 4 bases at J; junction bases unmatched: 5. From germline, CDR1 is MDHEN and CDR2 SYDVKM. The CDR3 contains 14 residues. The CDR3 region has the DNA TGTGCCAGCAGTCGACCGGGACAGGGGTACGAGCAGTACTTC. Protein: CASSRPGQGYEQYF.